Presented here are 2 T cell receptor beta chains from one specimen sequenced in a study of circulating and synovial CD4+ cells in juvenile arthritis (dated by TCRdb to the mid-2010s). The receptor library was made with the immunoSEQ multiplex PCR assay. What TCRdb holds here is the immuneACCESS table cut down to in-frame rearrangements. Part of the clones is not present; checked against another copy, under half of the missing clones reflect an unresolved V gene, and the others are unexplained. The sample records more than 1,200 clones, around 90% of which are singletons. Roughly 3.2% of the sample is in the top ten clones. Sequenced material: HLA-DR+ CD4+ T cells from blood. This specimen's cell subset or site label, per the study, means: circulating pathogenic-like lymphocytes, sorted as HLA-DR+CD14-CD3+CD4+CD25low/- blood T cells. These receptors originate from a human donor with juvenile idiopathic arthritis.

The chain is built from TRBV5-1 and TRBJ1-6, with TRBD1 identical over 8 bases. Germline V lookup: CDR1 SGHRS, CDR2 YFSETQ. With V trimmed by 2 bases and J by 10 bases, 8 bases remained unmatched. This CDR3 is built from 15 residues. The CDR3, as DNA: TGCGCCAGCAGCTTCGCAGGGGGCTTTCAGTCACCCCTCCACTTT. Translating it yields CASSFAGGFQSPLHF.

The rearrangement uses TRBV5-6 and TRBJ2-3; maybe TRBD2 (6 bases). Trimming stripped 6 bases from V and 2 bases from J, with 16 bases between. CDR1 and CDR2 (germline): SGHDT, YYEEEE. The CDR3 has 15 residues. The CDR3, as DNA: TGTGCCAGCAACCCACGGGACTTGTTCACAGATACGCAGTATTTT. Translating gives CASNPRDLFTDTQYF.